The 14 T cell receptor beta chains presented below share a single source sample, sequenced in a study of cytomegalovirus exposure and HLA in healthy donors. Clones were sequenced by immunoSEQ multiplex PCR, and TCRdb holds only the in-frame ones, with some missing. The table shows fewer than 150,000 clones, with 86% occurring only once. Sequencing input: PBMCs. The receptors come from a man between 18 and 35 years old in good health and CMV-seronegative.

This clone is medium-sized by share. V usage is TRBV6-4 and J usage is TRBJ2-1; TRBD1 agrees at 9 bases. The CDR3 is 15 amino acids. From germline, CDR1 is MRHNA and CDR2 SNTAGT. V shed 0 bases and J 3 bases; nucleotides not matched to a gene: 0. The CDR3 sequence is CASSDSTGGYNEQFF. The CDR3 nucleotides are TGTGCCAGCAGTGACTCGACAGGGGGCTACAATGAGCAGTTCTTC.

The chain links TRBV7-8 to TRBJ1-4; a weak D match, TRBD1 (5 bases). The CDR3 is 16 amino acids. The V end lost 5 bases, the J end lost 5 bases, and 18 bases lay between the germline ends. Germline values: CDR1 SGHVS, CDR2 FQNEAQ. DNA for the CDR3: TGTGCCAGCAGCCCCCGGGGGGTAAAGGAGAATGAAAAACTGTTTTTT. Amino acids: CASSPRGVKENEKLFF.

The chain links TRBV12-5 to TRBJ2-7; TRBD1 is a possible D gene (6 bases). The germline V and J ends were trimmed by 0 bases and 0 bases, with 12 bases remaining between them. Germline values: CDR1 LGHNT, CDR2 FRNRAP. This CDR3 is 16 amino acids long. The CDR3 sequence: CASGLVLGRGSYEQYF. DNA for the CDR3: TGTGCTAGTGGTTTGGTACTTGGCAGGGGCTCCTACGAGCAGTACTTC.

In its sample, this clone was seen a few times. V is TRBV25-1 and J is TRBJ1-5; D is possibly TRBD1 (6 bases). With 2 bases removed from V and 6 bases from J, the gap between germline ends came to 11 bases. This CDR3 has 14 amino acids. Germline CDR1 and CDR2: MGHDK and SYGVNS. In DNA form, the CDR3 reads TGTGCCAGCAGTGAAACATTAGGGGGTCAGCCCCAGCATTTT. Translating gives CASSETLGGQPQHF.

This clone was found once. J is TRBJ1-1 and V is TRBV2; the D gene is possibly TRBD1 (6 bases). The CDR3 totals 15 residues. Germline-derived CDR1 and CDR2 are SNHLY and FYNNEI. Trimming left V 4 bases short and J 1 base short, with 13 bases between. CDR3 sequence reads: CASSVFRTANTEAFF. The DNA for the CDR3 is TGTGCCAGCAGTGTCTTTCGGACAGCGAACACTGAAGCTTTCTTT.

This chain links TRBV5-1 with TRBJ1-6; the D gene is possibly TRBD1 (5 bases). The CDR3 length is 14 residues. Germline-derived CDR1 and CDR2 are SGHRS and YFSETQ. Trimming took off 4 bases at V and 7 bases at J, with 12 bases between the two ends. CDR3 protein: CASSKGLLNSPLHF. DNA for the CDR3: TGCGCCAGCAGCAAGGGACTGCTGAATTCACCCCTCCACTTT.

This clone was recorded a few times. This sequence joins TRBV7-2 and TRBJ1-1, with D unresolved. CDR3 length equals 15 residues. The V end was cut by 7 bases, the J end by 1 base, with 16 bases between. CDR1 SGHTA and CDR2 FQGNSA come from the germline V gene. The DNA for the CDR3 is TGTGCCAGCATCCCGACTGCGGGAGGGAACACTGAAGCTTTCTTT. Its translation: CASIPTAGGNTEAFF.

On this clone: Relative to the germline gene, one junction end is altered; a read error may explain this. V gene TRBV5-1 combines with J gene TRBJ2-7, with D hard to call. Germline V gene sequence: CDR1 SGHRS, CDR2 YFSETQ. The CDR3 is 14 amino acids. The CDR3 protein is CASSLVSSSSEQYF. The CDR3, as DNA: TGCGCCAGCAGCTTGGTCTCTAGTTCCTCCGAGCAGTACTTC.

The rearrangement links TRBV30 to TRBJ1-4; D gene uncertain. V was clipped by 2 bases and J by 0 bases, with 16 bases between them. Germline CDR1 GTSNPN, CDR2 SVGIG (reference sequence). This CDR3 is 17 amino acids long. The CDR3 loop is CAWSPPAGRTTNEKLFF. The CDR3 nucleotides read TGTGCCTGGAGTCCCCCCGCGGGGAGAACAACTAATGAAAAACTGTTTTTT.

The V and J genes are TRBV2 and TRBJ2-7; 7 bases map to TRBD2. The CDR3 totals 14 residues. Germline values: CDR1 SNHLY, CDR2 FYNNEI. V lost 4 bases to trimming and J lost 2 bases; unmatched junction nucleotides: 5. Here the CDR3 reads CASSGRESPYEQYF. The CDR3 region has the DNA TGTGCCAGCAGTGGGCGGGAGTCACCCTACGAGCAGTACTTC.

The chain joins TRBV27 to TRBJ2-3, with 7 bases lining up with TRBD2. The CDR3 sequence is 15 residues long. Unmatched junction bases numbered 9, after V lost 3 bases and J lost 6 bases. Germline CDR1 and CDR2: MNHEY and SMNVEV (reference sequence). In DNA form, the CDR3 reads TGTGCCAGCAGTTTGGGGTCGGGAGGTGGGGATACGCAGTATTTT. Its translation: CASSLGSGGGDTQYF.

This chain joins TRBV19 and TRBJ2-7, with D possibly being TRBD2 (6 bases). The CDR3 totals 12 residues. Trimming pared 6 bases from V and 7 bases from J, leaving 13 bases between. The germline CDR1 and CDR2 sequences are LNHDA and SQIVND (reference sequence). The CDR3 here is CASRGEVGEQYF. CDR3 DNA sequence: TGTGCCAGTAGGGGGGAGGTGGGGGAGCAGTACTTC.

The CDR3 here is CASSTTGGIDIQYF. The CDR3 region has the DNA TGTGCCAGTAGCACGACAGGGGGCATAGACATTCAGTACTTC. The chain employs TRBV19 and TRBJ2-4; 10 bases map to TRBD1. This CDR3 spans 14 amino acids. V trimming: 6 bases; J trimming: 8 bases; junction bases outside the gene matches: 7. Germline V gene data show CDR1 as LNHDA and CDR2 as SQIVND (reference sequence).

This chain connects TRBV11-3 to TRBJ2-2, with D perhaps TRBD1 (6 bases). CDR3 length: 15 amino acids. The germline CDR1 and CDR2 sequences are SGHNT and YENEEA. Trimming took 0 bases from V and 6 from J, leaving 11 bases between them. DNA for the CDR3: TGTGCCAGCAGCTTAGAGACAGGATCCGCCGGGGAGCTGTTTTTT. It translates to CASSLETGSAGELFF.